This T cell receptor (beta chain) is from a study of shared clonotypes between healthy human individuals. The CDR3 has 16 amino acids. The data were produced by immunoSEQ multiplex PCR, yet TCRdb's version contains in-frame clones alone and is incomplete. Of more than 1,200,000 clones in the sample, approximately 98.5% are singletons; the top ten hold around 0.38%. Every contributor of samples was a Caucasian grown-up residing in Nashville, Tennessee. The authors divided CD4+ cells into CD45RA+ naive and CD45RA-negative memory subsets. As concerns this clone: The antigen remains undetermined.

Findings of the study overall: The naive CD4 repertoires of a handful of donors were compared, and roughly 5% of clonotypes were shared.

The J gene is TRBJ2-7, the V gene TRBV12-2; whether TRBD2, the table's D call, matches the DNA was not checked. TRBV12-2 is annotated as a pseudogene. This clonotype was sampled from a man under 40 in good health. Sequencing was done on a sample of naive CD4+ T cells sorted from blood. Subset indicated: CD45RA+ positively selected. In DNA form, the CDR3 reads TGTGCAAGTCGCTTAGATCTCGGAGGGATTAGCAGCGAGCAGTACTTC. Encoded protein: CASRLDLGGISSEQYF.